This TCR beta chain was sequenced in a study of CD8 T cells in ankylosing spondylitis. This clonotype was found a few times. Its antigen is unknown. Findings of the study overall: There was a TCR beta motif, made of eight highly homologous variants, that appeared characteristic of ankylosing spondylitis blood. Reported data indicate significant enrichment of disease-linked clones within matched ankylosing spondylitis synovial fluid.

J gave up 5 bases and V 1 base, and 5 bases lay outside the gene matches. The length of the CDR3 is 16 residues. The germline gives CDR1 LGHNA, CDR2 YNFKEQ. MiXCR, run by TCRdb on the 5' RACE reads, gives a single entry per CDR3 protein. The sample yields 650,000 to 800,000 distinct CDR3 sequences, roughly 20% seen once. The chain combines TRBV4-2 with TRBJ2-7; TRBD2 matches at 13 bases. The specimen sequenced was blood, either unsorted or a sorted T cell fraction (not recorded which). The sequence was obtained from a male donor with ankylosing spondylitis. CDR3 coding DNA: TGTGCCAGCAGCCAAGGGACTAGCGGGAGAACCGACGAGCAGTACTTC. Translated, it gives CASSQGTSGRTDEQYF.